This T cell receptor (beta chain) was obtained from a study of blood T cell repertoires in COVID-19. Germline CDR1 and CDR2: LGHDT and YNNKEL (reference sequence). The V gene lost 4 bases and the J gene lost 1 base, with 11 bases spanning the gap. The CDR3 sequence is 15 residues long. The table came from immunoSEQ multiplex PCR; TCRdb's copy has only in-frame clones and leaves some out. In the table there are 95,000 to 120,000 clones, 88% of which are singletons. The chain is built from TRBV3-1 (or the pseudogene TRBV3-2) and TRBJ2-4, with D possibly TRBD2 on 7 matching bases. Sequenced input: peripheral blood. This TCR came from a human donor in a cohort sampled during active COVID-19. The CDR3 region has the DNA TGTGCCAGCAGCCCGGAGGGGGGGGCCAAAAACATTCAGTACTTC. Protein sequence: CASSPEGGAKNIQYF.